These 6 T cell receptor beta chains share one sample of origin, sequenced in a study of T cell repertoires in cytomegalovirus infection. For these TCRs, the target antigens are not known. TCRdb used MiXCR to reprocess the reads, holding one entry per CDR3 protein. The table lists over 25,000 distinct CDR3 sequences, around 19% of them singletons. Here the sequenced sample was CD8+ T cells from cultured PBMCs, taken from culture after CMV antigen stimulation. These receptor sequences come from a human donor in good health (CMV status not recorded). Some clones in this sample may be carry-over from other donors' samples.

This clonotype was detected only a few times. The chain is built from TRBV19 and TRBJ2-1; TRBD2 aligns across 10 bases. Germline trimming cut 6 bases from V and 6 bases from J; bases unmatched to any gene: 8. CDR1 is LNHDA, CDR2 SQIVND, per germline (reference sequence). The CDR3 consists of 15 residues. The CDR3 protein is CASSPGAGGRNEQFF. The CDR3 region has the DNA TGTGCCAGTAGCCCCGGAGCGGGGGGGCGCAATGAGCAGTTCTTC.

This clonotype was counted only a few times. The chain has TRBV3-1 and TRBJ2-5; tentative D call: TRBD2 (5 bases). This CDR3 is 15 amino acids long. Germline assignment: CDR1 LGHDT and CDR2 YNNKEL (reference sequence). The V and J ends lost 0 bases and 6 bases respectively, with 14 bases between them. The CDR3 sequence is CASSQDPLLAKTQYF. CDR3 coding DNA: TGTGCCAGCAGCCAAGACCCCCTCCTAGCCAAGACCCAGTACTTC.

This clonotype has just a few counts. V and J are TRBV7-2 and TRBJ2-7, with D perhaps TRBD2 (5 bases). The V and J ends lost 7 bases and 5 bases respectively, with 24 bases between them. The CDR3 sequence is 16 residues long. Per germline, CDR1 SGHTA and CDR2 FQGNSA. As DNA, the CDR3 is TGTGCCAGCACCCGGAGGCTCCGGGGTGTAGGCAACGAGCAGTACTTC. Encoded protein: CASTRRLRGVGNEQYF.

This clonotype came up a few times. V and J are TRBV6-6 and TRBJ1-3; 10 bases map to TRBD1. V dropped 6 bases and J dropped 2; count of bases not matched to a gene: 7. This CDR3 spans 16 amino acids. Germline V lookup: CDR1 MNHNY, CDR2 SVGAGI (reference sequence). This chain's CDR3 is CASSSGTGEAGNTIYF. Written as DNA, the CDR3 is TGTGCCAGCAGCTCTGGGACAGGGGAGGCTGGAAACACCATATATTTT.

In its sample, this clonotype was seen many times. The chain couples TRBV7-8 to TRBJ2-3; possibly TRBD1 for D (5 bases). Germline loops: CDR1 SGHVS, CDR2 FQNEAQ. V was clipped by 5 bases and J by 1 base, with 10 bases between them. The CDR3 runs 14 residues. CDR3 region: CASSLQTGTDTQYF. As DNA, the CDR3 is TGTGCCAGCAGCCTCCAGACAGGCACAGATACGCAGTATTTT. Variable domain in full (rest from reference TRBV7-8 and TRBJ2-3): GAGVSQSPRYKVAKRGQDVALRCDPISGHVSLFWYQQALGQGPEFLTYFQNEAQLDKSGLPSDRFFAERPEGSVSTLKIQRTQQEDSAVYLCASSLQTGTDTQYFGPGTRLTVL.

This clonotype has more than one count but fewer than ten. The chain uses TRBV5-6 and TRBJ1-1; possibly TRBD1 for D (6 bases). This CDR3 is 13 amino acids long. V was trimmed by 5 bases and J by 7 bases, leaving 15 bases between them. Looked up from germline, CDR1 is SGHDT and CDR2 is YYEEEE. As DNA, the CDR3 is TGTGCCAGCAGTTACGCTACAGGGAATGAAGCTTTCTTT. This translates into CASSYATGNEAFF.